A selection of T cell receptor beta chains follows, all from one sample in a study of metastatic and nonmetastatic thyroid tumors. TCRdb re-called the PCR reads with MiXCR. The sample contains about 15,000 clones, 15% to 20% of which appear only once. The sequencing sample was made of blood. All receptors derive from a female donor with papillary thyroid cancer or a benign thyroid nodule (not recorded which). Some clones in this sample may be carry-over from other donors' samples. Each CDR3 is given with its conserved first and last residue. The D gene is left open where the match is weak. Clone size, where shown, is once, few, many, or a class for clones that have expanded.

J gene,D gene,V gene,clone size,CDR3 protein,CDR3 DNA
TRBJ1-3,.,TRBV28,medium-sized,CASSQIGAVSSGNTIYF,TGTGCCAGCAGCCAGATAGGCGCGGTTAGCTCTGGAAACACCATATATTTT
TRBJ2-7,TRBD1,TRBV20-1,.,CSARDLDTGGRHEQYF,TGCAGTGCTAGAGATCTAGACACAGGGGGTCGCCACGAGCAGTACTTC
TRBJ2-3,.,TRBV20-1,many,CSARGWVSTDTQYF,TGCAGTGCTAGGGGGTGGGTGAGCACAGATACGCAGTATTTT
TRBJ2-1,TRBD2,TRBV2,many,CASRPTSQANEQFF,TGTGCCAGCAGGCCGACTAGCCAGGCCAATGAGCAGTTCTTC
TRBJ2-2,.,TRBV5-1,many,CASSEDANTGELFF,TGCGCCAGCAGCGAGGACGCGAACACCGGGGAGCTGTTTTTT
TRBJ2-1,.,TRBV20-1,.,CSALDDNVAVVPYNEQFF,TGCAGTGCTCTCGACGACAATGTAGCTGTGGTACCCTACAATGAGCAGTTCTTC
TRBJ1-5,.,TRBV20-1,many,CSANQGLDQPQHF,TGCAGTGCAAACCAGGGTCTCGATCAGCCCCAGCATTTT
TRBJ2-1,.,TRBV5-1,.,CASSLESSRYNEQFF,TGCGCCAGCAGCTTGGAAAGTTCAAGATACAATGAGCAGTTCTTC
TRBJ2-7,TRBD2,TRBV4-1,many,CASSQAGGRAGEQYF,TGCGCCAGCAGCCAAGCGGGCGGGAGGGCCGGGGAGCAGTACTTC
TRBJ2-3,.,TRBV15,.,CATSSPVTSTDTQYF,TGTGCCACCAGCAGCCCTGTGACTTCCACAGATACGCAGTATTTT
TRBJ2-7,TRBD2,TRBV20-1,.,CSAVVPGLAGEQYF,TGCAGTGCCGTCGTACCCGGACTAGCTGGAGAGCAGTACTTC